Listed below are T cell receptor beta chains from one sample, sequenced in a study of T cells after yellow fever vaccination. TCRdb reprocessed the 5' RACE reads via MiXCR and lists one record per CDR3 protein. This sample has roughly 120,000 distinct CDR3 sequences, with around 7.2% found just once. This material consisted of CD4+ T cells sorted from PBMCs, taken roughly 45 days after the first yellow fever vaccination. These receptors came from a man between 18 and 35 years old who received the YFV17D yellow fever vaccine. CDR3s include the opening cysteine and the closing phenylalanine or tryptophan.

TRBV19,TRBJ1-5,CASSATGGGGNQPQHF
TRBV20-1,TRBJ1-2,CSASLQGAGYGYTF
TRBV7-2,TRBJ1-3,CASSSAVAASGNTIYF
TRBV6-5,TRBJ2-7,CASRYRTSSYEQYF
TRBV6-5,TRBJ2-7,CASSSNPGTGIHEQYF
TRBV20-1,TRBJ1-1,CSARDFRTVEAFF
TRBV7-6,TRBJ2-3,CASSLVSSTDTQYF
TRBV4-2,TRBJ2-1,CASSQEEASGGASEQFF
TRBV20-1,TRBJ2-3,CSARGDYLGDTQYF
TRBV7-9,TRBJ2-1,CASSLPAGANEQFF
TRBV7-2,TRBJ2-3,CASRAAGGPGGNTQYF
TRBV10-3,TRBJ2-2,CAISETYRGLGAGELFF
TRBV19,TRBJ2-1,CASSSPGLAAGDEQFF
TRBV2,TRBJ2-3,CASSERAQRGGTDTQYF
TRBV5-1,TRBJ2-6,CASSTTGSSGANVLTF
TRBV7-2,TRBJ2-5,CASSTASGTQYF